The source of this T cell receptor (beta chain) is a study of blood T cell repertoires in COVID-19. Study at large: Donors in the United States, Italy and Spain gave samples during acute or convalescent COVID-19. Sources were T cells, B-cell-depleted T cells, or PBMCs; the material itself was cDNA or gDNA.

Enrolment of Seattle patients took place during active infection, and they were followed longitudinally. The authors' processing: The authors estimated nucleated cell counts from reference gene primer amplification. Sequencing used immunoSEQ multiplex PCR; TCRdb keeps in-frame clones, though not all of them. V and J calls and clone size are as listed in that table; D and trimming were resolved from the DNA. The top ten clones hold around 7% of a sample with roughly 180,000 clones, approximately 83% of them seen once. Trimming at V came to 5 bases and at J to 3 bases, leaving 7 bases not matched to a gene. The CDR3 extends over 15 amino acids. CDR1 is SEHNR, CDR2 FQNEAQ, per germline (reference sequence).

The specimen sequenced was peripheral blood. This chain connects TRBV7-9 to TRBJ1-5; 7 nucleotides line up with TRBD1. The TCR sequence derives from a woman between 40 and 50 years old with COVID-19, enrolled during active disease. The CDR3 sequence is CASSRTGEHNQPQHF. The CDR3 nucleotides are TGTGCCAGCAGCCGCACAGGGGAACACAATCAGCCCCAGCATTTT. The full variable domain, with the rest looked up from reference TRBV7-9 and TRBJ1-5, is DTGVSQNPRHKITKRGQNVTFRCDPISEHNRLYWYRQTLGQGPEFLTYFQNEAQLEKSRLLSDRFSAERPKGSFSTLEIQRTEQGDSAMYLCASSRTGEHNQPQHFGDGTRLSIL.